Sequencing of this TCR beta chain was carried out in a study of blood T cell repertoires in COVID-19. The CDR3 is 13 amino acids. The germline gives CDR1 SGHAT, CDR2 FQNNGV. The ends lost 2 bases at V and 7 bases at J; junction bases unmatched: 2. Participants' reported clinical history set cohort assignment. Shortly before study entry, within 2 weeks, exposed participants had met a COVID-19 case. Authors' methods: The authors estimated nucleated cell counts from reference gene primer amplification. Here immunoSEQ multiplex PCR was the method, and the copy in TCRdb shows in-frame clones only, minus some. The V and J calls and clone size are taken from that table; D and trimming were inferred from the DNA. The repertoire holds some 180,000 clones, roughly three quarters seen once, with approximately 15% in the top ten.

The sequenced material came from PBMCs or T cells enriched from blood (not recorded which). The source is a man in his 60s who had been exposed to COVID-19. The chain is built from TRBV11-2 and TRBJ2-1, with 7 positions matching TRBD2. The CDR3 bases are TGTGCCAGCAGCTTATTCGGGGGGAATGAGCAGTTCTTC. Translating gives CASSLFGGNEQFF.